A single sample is the source of the 22 T cell receptor beta chains below, sequenced in a study of T cells in Graves' hyperthyroidism and ophthalmopathy. RNA transcripts were the template for amplifying TCR beta CDR3 regions. An initial round of RT-PCR targeting the TCR CDR3 relied on the HTBI primer set. TCRdb re-derived calls from the multiplex PCR reads in MiXCR, one entry per CDR3 protein. The sample gives about 96,000 distinct CDR3 sequences, just over 50% of which show up once; roughly 29% is in the top ten. What was sequenced was blood. The receptors shown here come from a woman aged 40-49 years with Graves' hyperthyroidism.

The chain joins TRBV27 to TRBJ2-5; D may be TRBD1 (6 bases). CDR1 is MNHEY and CDR2 is SMNVEV in the germline V gene (reference sequence). The CDR3 sequence is 16 residues long. The CDR3: CACSSYLTTGSETQYF. In DNA, the CDR3 is TGTGCTTGCAGTTCCTATCTCACCACAGGGTCAGAGACCCAGTACTTC.

This clonotype appeared once. The chain recombines TRBV15 with TRBJ2-5, with D tentatively TRBD1 (5 bases). Germline loops: CDR1 LNHNV, CDR2 YYDKDF (reference sequence). V was pared by 3 bases and J by 3 bases, with 11 bases between. The CDR3 is made up of 14 amino acids. CDR3 sequence (DNA): TGTGCCACCAGCAGCCAGGGAATCAAAGAGACCCAGTACTTC. Its translation is CATSSQGIKETQYF.

The J gene is TRBJ1-6, the V gene TRBV6-5, with D unresolved. In germline, CDR1 is MNHEY, CDR2 SVGAGI. The CDR3 spans 14 residues. The V end lost 5 bases, the J end lost 7 bases, and 12 bases lay between the germline ends. The CDR3 DNA is TGTGCCAGCAGTGGTTGGACGGGAAATTCACCCCTCCACTTT. Protein: CASSGWTGNSPLHF.

At least ten counts were recorded for this clonotype. This chain joins TRBV7-8 and TRBJ2-3; D is ambiguous. The CDR3 totals 12 residues. The V gene lost 1 base and the J gene lost 10 bases, with 9 bases spanning the gap. The germline CDR1 and CDR2 sequences are SGHVS and FQNEAQ. CDR3 sequence reads: CASSLGLDAQYF. CDR3 in DNA: TGTGCCAGCAGCTTAGGATTAGACGCGCAGTATTTT.

As concerns this clonotype: Just one base apart from a much larger clone, this may be a read error. V is TRBV5-4 and J is TRBJ2-3; TRBD2 aligns across 12 bases. Germline CDR1 reads SGHNT; CDR2 reads YYREEE (reference sequence). CDR3 length: 17 amino acids. J was trimmed by 1 base and V by 5 bases; bases with no gene match: 8. CDR3 bases: TGTGCCAGCAGACGTCAGCTAGCGGGAGGGGGCACAGATACGCAGTATTTT. Translating gives CASRRQLAGGGTDTQYF.

This clonotype was seen a few times. Possible read error: a much larger clone is one base away. The chain couples TRBV7-2 to TRBJ2-7; no reliable D call. Trimming took 5 bases from V and 1 from J, leaving 6 bases between them. Germline V gene lookup returns CDR1 SGHTA and CDR2 FQGNSA. This CDR3 comprises 12 residues. The chain's CDR3 is CASSLWSYEQYF. CDR3 nucleotides: TGTGCCAGCAGCCTCTGGTCCTACGAGCAGTACTTC.

Worth noting for this clonotype: Possible read error: a much larger clone is one base away. CDR3 sequence reads: CVSTGDRVAFF. The CDR3 DNA follows: TGTGTCAGCACCGGGGACAGGGTGGCTTTCTTT. The J gene is TRBJ1-1, the V gene TRBV7-2; TRBD1 matches at 9 bases. Per the germline V gene, CDR1 is SGHTA and CDR2 is FQGNSA. The CDR3 has 11 amino acids. The full variable domain, rest sourced from reference TRBV7-2 and TRBJ1-1, is GAGVSQSPSNKVTEKGKDVELRCDPISGHTALYWYRQSLGQGLEFLIYFQGNSAPDKSGLPSDRFSAERTGGSVSTLTIQRTQQEDSAVYLCVSTGDRVAFFGQGTRLTVV.

Turning to this clonotype: A read error is likely, as this CDR3 ends without the conserved phenylalanine or tryptophan. It is unclear where the CDR3 begins or ends on the DNA, so no DNA is shown, and the CDR3 is as TCRdb lists it. The chain combines TRBV2 with TRBJ2-5. Per germline, CDR1 SNHLY and CDR2 FYNNEI. The CDR3 is 10 amino acids long, termini counted. The CDR3 region is CASSETGWNT.

This clonotype was counted many times. This chain uses TRBV20-1 with TRBJ2-7; D ambiguous. This CDR3 is 12 amino acids long. Per germline, CDR1 DFQATT and CDR2 SNEGSKA (reference sequence). V shed 7 bases and J shed 2 bases, with 12 bases lying between them. CDR3 bases: TGCAGTGTTGATCCCAGCGCCTACGAGCAGTACTTC. Translated: CSVDPSAYEQYF.

This clonotype came up many times. The chain carries TRBV7-9 and TRBJ2-7, with D tentatively TRBD2 (6 bases). Germline lookup yields CDR1 SEHNR and CDR2 FQNEAQ (reference sequence). Trimming took off 4 bases at V and 12 bases at J, with 19 bases between the two ends. This CDR3 has 13 residues. CDR3 in amino acids: CASSSSRDSHRYF. Written as DNA, the CDR3 is TGTGCCAGCAGCTCATCCCGGGACTCTCACCGGTACTTC.

CDR3 region: CARERAWGQGYEQYF. The DNA for the CDR3 is TGTGCTAGAGAAAGGGCTTGGGGGCAGGGTTACGAGCAGTACTTC. This chain links TRBV2 with TRBJ2-7; the D gene is possibly TRBD1 (6 bases). This CDR3 is built from 15 residues. Germline V gene lookup returns CDR1 SNHLY and CDR2 FYNNEI.

The table lists this clonotype with many counts. This chain connects TRBV5-1 to TRBJ1-2, with D maybe TRBD1 (5 bases). The germline CDR1 and CDR2 sequences are SGHRS and YFSETQ. The ends were cut back, 0 bases at V and 8 bases at J, with 14 bases in the middle. The CDR3 is 14 amino acids. Here the CDR3 reads CASSLDGPWGGYTF. CDR3 bases: TGCGCCAGCAGCTTGGACGGACCATGGGGCGGCTACACCTTC. The whole variable domain, filled in from reference TRBV5-1 and TRBJ1-2, reads KAGVTQTPRYLIKTRGQQVTLSCSPISGHRSVSWYQQTPGQGLQFLFEYFSETQRNKGNFPGRFSGRQFSNSRSEMNVSTLELGDSALYLCASSLDGPWGGYTFGSGTRLTVV.

This rearrangement joins TRBV7-3 to TRBJ1-6, with a possible D match to TRBD1 (5 bases). From germline, CDR1 is SGHTA and CDR2 FQGTGA. Trimming left V 6 bases short and J 7 bases short, with 13 bases between. This CDR3 has 14 amino acids. CDR3 sequence: CASSLGDGNSPLHF. CDR3 in DNA: TGTGCCAGCAGTTTAGGGGACGGAAATTCACCCCTCCACTTT. The variable domain in full, completed from reference TRBV7-3 and TRBJ1-6, reads GAGVSQTPSNKVTEKGKYVELRCDPISGHTALYWYRQSLGQGPEFLIYFQGTGAADDSGLPNDRFFAVRPEGSVSTLKIQRTERGDSAVYLCASSLGDGNSPLHFGNGTRLTVT.

The chain employs TRBV5-1 and TRBJ2-1; D is perhaps TRBD1 (7 bases). Trimming removed 4 bases from V and 7 bases from J, with 15 bases in between. This CDR3 has 14 residues. Germline lookup yields CDR1 SGHRS and CDR2 YFSETQ. In DNA, the CDR3 is TGCGCCAGCAGCCTCCAGGGGGGAGCAAATGAGCAGTTCTTC. It specifies CASSLQGGANEQFF.

This clonotype is termed medium-sized. The chain has TRBV7-2 and TRBJ2-7; D ambiguous. CDR1 and CDR2 from the germline V gene are SGHTA and FQGNSA. The V end was cut by 1 base, the J end by 6 bases, with 10 bases between. CDR3 size: 13 residues. CDR3 amino acids: CASSLVFRGEQYF. The CDR3 coding sequence is TGTGCCAGCAGCTTAGTATTCCGCGGCGAGCAGTACTTC.

The chain combines TRBV6-2 or TRBV6-3 with TRBJ1-3, with D perhaps matching TRBD1 (5 bases). From germline, CDR1 is MNHEY and CDR2 SVGEGT. This CDR3 comprises 14 residues. The germline V and J ends were trimmed by 6 bases and 6 bases, with 15 bases remaining between them. The DNA for the CDR3 is TGTGCCAGCAGAGTGGGACTAGGCTTAAACACCATATATTTT. As protein: CASRVGLGLNTIYF.

This clonotype was counted a few times. The chain joins TRBV19 to TRBJ2-5, with D perhaps matching TRBD1 (7 bases). The CDR3 length is 13 residues. The V gene's germline CDR1 is LNHDA and CDR2 SQIVND (reference sequence). Trimming removed 5 bases at V and 5 bases at J, with 12 bases between. The CDR3 nucleotides are TGTGCCAGTAGTCCGACAGGGAGGGAGACCCAGTACTTC. Residues: CASSPTGRETQYF.

This chain joins TRBV29-1 and TRBJ2-3; 9 nucleotides align to TRBD1. The V gene end was trimmed by 6 bases and the J gene end by 11 bases; junction bases not matched to a gene: 6. The CDR3 consists of 11 residues. Germline V gene sequence: CDR1 SQVTM, CDR2 ANQGSEA. CDR3 DNA: TGCAGCGTACAGGGGGCCTACGGGCAGTATTTT. It translates to CSVQGAYGQYF.

V is TRBV7-2 and J is TRBJ2-3; D remains ambiguous. Deletions cut 7 bases from V and 9 bases from J, with 5 bases between. Germline loops: CDR1 SGHTA, CDR2 FQGNSA. The CDR3 length is 9 residues. CDR3: CASKETQYF. Here the CDR3 DNA reads TGTGCCAGCAAGGAAACGCAGTATTTT.

This chain joins TRBV12-3 or TRBV12-4 and TRBJ1-3; tentatively, D is TRBD1 (5 bases). This CDR3 region has 14 residues. With 3 bases removed from V and 3 bases from J, the gap between germline ends came to 9 bases. The CDR3 DNA reads TGTGCCAGCAGTTTGATAGGGGTTGGAAACACCATATATTTT. It specifies CASSLIGVGNTIYF.

The V gene is TRBV7-3, the J gene TRBJ1-5, with 9 bases matching TRBD1. This CDR3 has 16 residues. With V trimmed by 6 bases and J by 1 base, 7 bases remained unmatched. Germline CDR1 reads SGHTA; CDR2 reads FQGTGA. The CDR3 sequence: CASSQGQGWSNQPQHF. The CDR3 region has the DNA TGTGCCAGCAGTCAGGGACAGGGCTGGAGCAATCAGCCCCAGCATTTT.

This clonotype was counted only a few times. A read error may produce the germline difference seen at one junction end. The chain has TRBV5-1 and TRBJ2-3; D remains unclear. Germline CDR1 SGHRS, CDR2 YFSETQ. CDR3 size: 14 residues. The CDR3, as DNA: TGTGCCAGCAGCTTGGACGGCGTCCGGGTTACGCAGTATTTT. Its translation: CASSLDGVRVTQYF. Based on the CDR3 plus reference TRBV5-1 and TRBJ2-3, the full variable domain is KAGVTQTPRYLIKTRGQQVTLSCSPISGHRSVSWYQQTPGQGLQFLFEYFSETQRNKGNFPGRFSGRQFSNSRSEMNVSTLELGDSALYLCASSLDGVRVTQYFGPGTRLTVL.